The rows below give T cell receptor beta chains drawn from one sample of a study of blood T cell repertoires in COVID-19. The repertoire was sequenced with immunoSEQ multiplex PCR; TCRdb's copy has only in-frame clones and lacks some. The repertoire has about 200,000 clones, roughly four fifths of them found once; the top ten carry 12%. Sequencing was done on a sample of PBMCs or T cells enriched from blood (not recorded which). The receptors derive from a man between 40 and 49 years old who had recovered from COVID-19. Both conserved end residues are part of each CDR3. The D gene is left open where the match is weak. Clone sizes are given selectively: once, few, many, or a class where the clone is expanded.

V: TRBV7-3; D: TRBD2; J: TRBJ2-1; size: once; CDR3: CASSLTASGRANEQFF; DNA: TGTGCCAGCAGCTTAACGGCTAGCGGGAGGGCCAATGAGCAGTTCTTC
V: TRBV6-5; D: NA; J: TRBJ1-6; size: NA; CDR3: CASGSQSPLHF; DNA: TGTGCCAGCGGCTCACAATCACCCCTCCACTTT
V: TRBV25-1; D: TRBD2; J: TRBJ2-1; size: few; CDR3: CASSGGGTSGRNEQFF; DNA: TGTGCCAGCAGTGGAGGCGGGACTAGCGGGAGGAATGAGCAGTTCTTC
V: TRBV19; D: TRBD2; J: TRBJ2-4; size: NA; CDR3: CASSMGSGRRPLGRIIQYF; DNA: TGTGCCAGTAGTATGGGCAGCGGGAGGAGGCCACTTGGGAGGATCATTCAGTACTTC
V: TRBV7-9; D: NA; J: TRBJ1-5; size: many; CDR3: CASSLGTDRSQPQHF; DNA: TGTGCCAGCAGCTTAGGGACAGATAGGAGTCAGCCCCAGCATTTT
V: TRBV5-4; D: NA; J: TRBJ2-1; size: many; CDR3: CASSLKLASNEQFF; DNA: TGTGCCAGCAGCTTGAAGCTAGCGAGCAATGAGCAGTTCTTC
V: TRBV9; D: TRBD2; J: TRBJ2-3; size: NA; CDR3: CASSVGVAGSDTQYF; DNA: TGTGCCAGCAGCGTAGGGGTAGCGGGATCAGATACGCAGTATTTT
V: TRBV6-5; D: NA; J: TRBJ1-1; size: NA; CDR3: CAAALLGRNTEAFF; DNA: TGTGCCGCCGCCTTACTAGGACGGAACACTGAAGCTTTCTTT
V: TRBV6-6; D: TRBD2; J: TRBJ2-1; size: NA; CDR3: CATQREGPYNEQFF; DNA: TGTGCCACCCAGCGGGAGGGCCCATACAATGAGCAGTTCTTC
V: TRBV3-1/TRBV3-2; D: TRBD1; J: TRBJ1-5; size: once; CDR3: CASSSGGSSNQPQHF; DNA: TGTGCCAGCAGCTCAGGGGGCTCTAGCAATCAGCCCCAGCATTTT
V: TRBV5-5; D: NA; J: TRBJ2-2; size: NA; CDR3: CASSLVLRESTGELFF; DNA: TGTGCCAGCAGCTTGGTATTACGGGAGAGCACCGGGGAGCTGTTTTTT
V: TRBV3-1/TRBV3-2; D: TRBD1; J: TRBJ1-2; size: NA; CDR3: CASSQGAISDRGQAYGYTF; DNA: TGTGCCAGCAGCCAAGGGGCGATATCTGACAGGGGGCAGGCCTATGGCTACACCTTC
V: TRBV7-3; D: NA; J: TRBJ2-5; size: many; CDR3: CASSLTFAGTQYF; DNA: TGTGCCAGCAGCTTAACGTTCGCGGGGACCCAGTACTTC
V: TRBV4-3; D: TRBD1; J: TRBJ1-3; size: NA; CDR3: CASSQGQGFSGNTIYF; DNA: TGCGCCAGCAGCCAAGGACAGGGGTTCTCTGGAAACACCATATATTTT
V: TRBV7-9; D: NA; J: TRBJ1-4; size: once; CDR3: CASSLRTERFGEKLFF; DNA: TGTGCCAGCAGCTTAAGGACAGAAAGGTTCGGTGAAAAACTGTTTTTT
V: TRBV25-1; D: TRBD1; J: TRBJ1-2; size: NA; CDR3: CASTRDRGGGYTF; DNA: TGTGCCAGCACCCGAGACAGGGGAGGAGGCTACACCTTC
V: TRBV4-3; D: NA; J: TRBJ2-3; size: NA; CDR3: CASSQALSRESADTQYF; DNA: TGCGCCAGCAGCCAAGCGTTATCGAGGGAGAGCGCAGATACGCAGTATTTT
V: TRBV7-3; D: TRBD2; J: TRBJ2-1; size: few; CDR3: CASSLEGRGTHEQFF; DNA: TGTGCCAGCAGCTTAGAGGGGCGGGGGACCCATGAGCAGTTCTTC
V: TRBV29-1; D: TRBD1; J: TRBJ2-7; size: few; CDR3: CSVLRDRVSNEQYF; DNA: TGCAGCGTCCTCCGGGACAGGGTTTCCAACGAGCAGTACTTC
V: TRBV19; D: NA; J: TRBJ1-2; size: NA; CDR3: CASGHRSGYGYTF; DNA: TGTGCCAGTGGACATCGTTCCGGCTATGGCTACACCTTC
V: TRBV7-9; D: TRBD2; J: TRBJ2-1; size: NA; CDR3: CASSLNSGGALDEQFF; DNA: TGTGCCAGCAGCTTAAATAGCGGGGGGGCCTTGGATGAGCAGTTCTTC
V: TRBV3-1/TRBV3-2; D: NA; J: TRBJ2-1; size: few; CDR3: CASSQDLRGWAYNEQFF; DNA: TGTGCCAGCAGCCAAGACCTCAGGGGATGGGCCTACAATGAGCAGTTCTTC
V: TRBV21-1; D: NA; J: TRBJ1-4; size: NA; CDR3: CASSKEVRAGGGEKLFF; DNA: TGTGCCAGCAGCAAAGAAGTCAGGGCAGGGGGTGGCGAAAAACTGTTTTTT
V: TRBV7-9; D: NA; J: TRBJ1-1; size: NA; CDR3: CASSPTGNTEAFF; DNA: TGTGCCAGCAGCCCGACAGGGAACACTGAAGCTTTCTTT
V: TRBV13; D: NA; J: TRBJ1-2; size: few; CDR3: CASSAKHADNRYGYTF; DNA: TGTGCCAGCAGCGCCAAACACGCCGACAACCGGTATGGCTACACCTTC
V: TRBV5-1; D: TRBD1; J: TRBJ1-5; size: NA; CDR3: CASSQGADQPQHF; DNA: TGCGCCAGCAGCCAGGGGGCAGATCAGCCCCAGCATTTT